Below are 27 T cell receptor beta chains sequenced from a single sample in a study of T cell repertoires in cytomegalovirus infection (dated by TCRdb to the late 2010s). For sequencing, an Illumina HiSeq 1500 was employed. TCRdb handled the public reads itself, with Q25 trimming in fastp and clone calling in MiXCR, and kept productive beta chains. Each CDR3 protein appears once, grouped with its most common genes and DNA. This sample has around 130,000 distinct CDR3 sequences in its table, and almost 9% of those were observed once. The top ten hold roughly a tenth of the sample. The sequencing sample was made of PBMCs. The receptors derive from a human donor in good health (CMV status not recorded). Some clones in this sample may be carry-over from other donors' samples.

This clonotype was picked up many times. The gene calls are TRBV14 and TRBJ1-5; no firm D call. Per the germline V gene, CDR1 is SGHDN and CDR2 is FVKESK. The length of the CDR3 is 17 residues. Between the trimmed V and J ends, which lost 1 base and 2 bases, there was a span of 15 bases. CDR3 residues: CASSQGREAFGNQPQHF. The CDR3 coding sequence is TGTGCCAGCAGCCAAGGAAGGGAGGCTTTTGGCAATCAGCCCCAGCATTTT.

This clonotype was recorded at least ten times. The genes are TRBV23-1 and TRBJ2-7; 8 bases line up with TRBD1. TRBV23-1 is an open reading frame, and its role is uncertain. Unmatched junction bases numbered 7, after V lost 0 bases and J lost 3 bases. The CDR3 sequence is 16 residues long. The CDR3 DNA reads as TGCGCCAGCAGTCAATCCCGAGGCAGGGGGCACTACGAGCAGTACTTC. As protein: CASSQSRGRGHYEQYF.

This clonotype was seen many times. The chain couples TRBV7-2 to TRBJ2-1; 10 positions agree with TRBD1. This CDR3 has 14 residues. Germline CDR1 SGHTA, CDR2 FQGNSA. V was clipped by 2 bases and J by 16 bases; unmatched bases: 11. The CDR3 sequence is CASSLTRQGAGKFF. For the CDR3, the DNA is TGTGCCAGCAGCTTAACCCGACAGGGGGCAGGAAAATTCTTC.

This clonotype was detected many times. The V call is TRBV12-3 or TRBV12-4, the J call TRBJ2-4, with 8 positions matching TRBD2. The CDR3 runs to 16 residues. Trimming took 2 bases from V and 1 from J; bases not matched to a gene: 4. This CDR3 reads CASSLSGGGAKNIQYF. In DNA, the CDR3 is TGTGCCAGCAGTTTAAGCGGGGGCGGGGCCAAAAACATTCAGTACTTC.

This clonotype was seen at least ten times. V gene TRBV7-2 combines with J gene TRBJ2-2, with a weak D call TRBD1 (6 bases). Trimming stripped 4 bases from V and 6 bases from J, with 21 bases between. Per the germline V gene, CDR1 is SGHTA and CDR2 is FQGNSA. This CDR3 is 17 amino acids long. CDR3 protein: CASSSRMGAARSGELFF. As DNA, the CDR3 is TGTGCCAGCAGCTCTCGAATGGGGGCGGCAAGGTCCGGGGAGCTGTTTTTT.

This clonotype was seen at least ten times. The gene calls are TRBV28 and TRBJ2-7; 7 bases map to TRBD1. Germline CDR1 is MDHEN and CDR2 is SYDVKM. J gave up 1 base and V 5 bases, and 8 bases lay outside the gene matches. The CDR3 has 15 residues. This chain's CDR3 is CASSPSNRGSYEQYF. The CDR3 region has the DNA TGTGCCAGCAGTCCGAGTAACAGGGGATCCTACGAGCAGTACTTC.

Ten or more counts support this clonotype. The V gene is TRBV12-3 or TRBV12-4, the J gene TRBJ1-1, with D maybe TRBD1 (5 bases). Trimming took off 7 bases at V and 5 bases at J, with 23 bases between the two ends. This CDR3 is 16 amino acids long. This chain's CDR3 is CASTSVVWGKGTEAFF. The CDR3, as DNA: TGTGCCAGCACCTCCGTGGTGTGGGGGAAGGGGACTGAAGCTTTCTTT.

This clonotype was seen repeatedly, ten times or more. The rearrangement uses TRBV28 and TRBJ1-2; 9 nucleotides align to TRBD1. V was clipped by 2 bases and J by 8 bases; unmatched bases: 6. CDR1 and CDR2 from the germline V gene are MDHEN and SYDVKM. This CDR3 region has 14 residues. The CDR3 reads CASSLGTGTRGYTF. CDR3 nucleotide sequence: TGTGCCAGCAGTTTAGGGACAGGGACGAGAGGCTACACCTTC.

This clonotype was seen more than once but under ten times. The CDR3: CASSVREDQTHTQYF. The CDR3 DNA follows: TGTGCCAGCAGCGTAAGGGAGGATCAGACGCATACGCAGTATTTT. The chain combines TRBV9 with TRBJ2-3, with a weak D call TRBD2 (6 bases). In germline, CDR1 is SGDLS, CDR2 YYNGEE. The CDR3 length is 15 residues. Between the trimmed V and J ends, which lost 1 base and 7 bases, there was a span of 16 bases.

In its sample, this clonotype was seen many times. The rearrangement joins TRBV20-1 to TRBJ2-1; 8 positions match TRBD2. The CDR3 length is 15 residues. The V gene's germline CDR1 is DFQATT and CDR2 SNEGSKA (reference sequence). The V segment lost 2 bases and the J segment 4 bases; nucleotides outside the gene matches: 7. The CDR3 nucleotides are TGCAGTGCTAGAAATCCGGGACTAGATTACAATGAGCAGTTCTTC. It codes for CSARNPGLDYNEQFF.

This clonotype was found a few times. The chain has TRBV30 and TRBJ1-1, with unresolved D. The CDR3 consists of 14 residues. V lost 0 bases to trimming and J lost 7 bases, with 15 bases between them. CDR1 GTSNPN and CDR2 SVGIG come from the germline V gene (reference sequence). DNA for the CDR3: TGTGCCTGGAGTGTAGGTTGGCACCTAAGTGAAGCTTTCTTT. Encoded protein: CAWSVGWHLSEAFF.

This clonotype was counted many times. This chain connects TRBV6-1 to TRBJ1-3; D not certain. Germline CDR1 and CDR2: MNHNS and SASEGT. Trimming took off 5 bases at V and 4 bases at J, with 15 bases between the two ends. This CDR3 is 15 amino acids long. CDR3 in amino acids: CASSTTALRGNTIYF. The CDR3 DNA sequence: TGTGCCAGCAGTACGACGGCGTTGAGGGGAAACACCATATATTTT.

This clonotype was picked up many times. The CDR3 is CATSTAEIMNTEAFF. CDR3 coding DNA: TGTGCCACCAGCACCGCGGAAATCATGAACACTGAAGCTTTCTTT. This chain joins TRBV15 and TRBJ1-1; D not resolved. The CDR3 has 15 residues. Germline V lookup: CDR1 LNHNV, CDR2 YYDKDF (reference sequence). The V and J ends lost 4 bases and 0 bases respectively, with 12 bases between them. The full variable domain, rest sourced from reference TRBV15 and TRBJ1-1, is DAMVIQNPRYQVTQFGKPVTLSCSQTLNHNVMYWYQQKSSQAPKLLFHYYDKDFNNEADTPDNFQSRRPNTSFCFLDIRSPGLGDTAMYLCATSTAEIMNTEAFFGQGTRLTVV.

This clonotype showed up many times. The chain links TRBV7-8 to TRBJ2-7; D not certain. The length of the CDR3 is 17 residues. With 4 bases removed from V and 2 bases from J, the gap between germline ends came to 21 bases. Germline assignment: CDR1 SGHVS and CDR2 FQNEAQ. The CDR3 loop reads CASSWAPSRLGPYEQYF. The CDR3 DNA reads TGTGCCAGCAGCTGGGCGCCGTCTAGGTTGGGCCCCTACGAGCAGTACTTC.

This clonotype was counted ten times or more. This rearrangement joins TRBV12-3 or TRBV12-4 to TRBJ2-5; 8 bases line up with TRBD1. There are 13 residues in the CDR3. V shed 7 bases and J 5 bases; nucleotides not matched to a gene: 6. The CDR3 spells CASIATGDETQYF. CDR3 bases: TGTGCCAGCATCGCGACAGGGGACGAGACCCAGTACTTC.

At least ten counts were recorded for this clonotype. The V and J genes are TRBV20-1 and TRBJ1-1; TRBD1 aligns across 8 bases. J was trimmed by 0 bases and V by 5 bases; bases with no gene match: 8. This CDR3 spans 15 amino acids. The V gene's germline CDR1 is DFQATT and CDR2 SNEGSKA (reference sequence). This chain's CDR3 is CSASQGASMNTEAFF. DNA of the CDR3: TGCAGTGCTTCCCAGGGGGCGAGCATGAACACTGAAGCTTTCTTT.

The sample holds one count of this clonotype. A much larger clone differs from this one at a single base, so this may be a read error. CDR3 DNA: TGTGCCAGCAGTGAATCGGGTGCAGCCCATAGGTCCCAGCATTTT. Encoded protein: CASSESGAAHRSQHF. This rearrangement joins TRBV25-1 to TRBJ1-5; D is undetermined. This CDR3 is built from 15 residues. Trimming left V 1 base short and J 11 bases short, with 18 bases between. Germline CDR1 is MGHDK and CDR2 is SYGVNS.

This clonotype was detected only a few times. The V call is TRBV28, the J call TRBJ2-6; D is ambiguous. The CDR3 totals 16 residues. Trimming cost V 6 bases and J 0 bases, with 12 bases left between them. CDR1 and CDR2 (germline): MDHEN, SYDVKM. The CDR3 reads CASSRTTLSGANVLTF. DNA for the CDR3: TGTGCCAGCAGCCGGACGACTCTCTCTGGGGCCAACGTCCTGACTTTC.

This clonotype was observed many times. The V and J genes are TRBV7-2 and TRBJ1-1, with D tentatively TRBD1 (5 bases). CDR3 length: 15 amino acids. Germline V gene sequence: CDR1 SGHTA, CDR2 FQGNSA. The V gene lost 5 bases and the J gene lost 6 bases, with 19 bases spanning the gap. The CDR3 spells CASSAGGTFGPEAFF. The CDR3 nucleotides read TGTGCCAGCAGCGCCGGGGGGACTTTCGGACCTGAAGCTTTCTTT.

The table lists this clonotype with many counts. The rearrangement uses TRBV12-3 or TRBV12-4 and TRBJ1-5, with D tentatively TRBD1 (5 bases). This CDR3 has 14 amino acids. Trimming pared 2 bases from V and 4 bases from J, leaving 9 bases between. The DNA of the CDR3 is TGTGCCAGCAGTTTATGGGGGGGGAATCAGCCCCAGCATTTT. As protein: CASSLWGGNQPQHF.

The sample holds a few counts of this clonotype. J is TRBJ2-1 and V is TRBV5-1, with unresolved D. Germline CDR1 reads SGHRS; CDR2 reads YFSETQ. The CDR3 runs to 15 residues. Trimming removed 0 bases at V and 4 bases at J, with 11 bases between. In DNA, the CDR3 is TGCGCCAGCAGCTTGGCCGCCAGCATTTACAATGAGCAGTTCTTC. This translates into CASSLAASIYNEQFF. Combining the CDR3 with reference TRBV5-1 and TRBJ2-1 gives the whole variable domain KAGVTQTPRYLIKTRGQQVTLSCSPISGHRSVSWYQQTPGQGLQFLFEYFSETQRNKGNFPGRFSGRQFSNSRSEMNVSTLELGDSALYLCASSLAASIYNEQFFGPGTRLTVL.

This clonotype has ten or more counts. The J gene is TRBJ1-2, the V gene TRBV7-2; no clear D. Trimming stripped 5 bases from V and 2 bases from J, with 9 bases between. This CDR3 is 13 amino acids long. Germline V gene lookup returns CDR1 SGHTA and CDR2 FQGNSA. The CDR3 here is CASSLQRNYGYTF. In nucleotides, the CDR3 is TGTGCCAGCAGCCTACAGAGAAACTATGGCTACACCTTC.

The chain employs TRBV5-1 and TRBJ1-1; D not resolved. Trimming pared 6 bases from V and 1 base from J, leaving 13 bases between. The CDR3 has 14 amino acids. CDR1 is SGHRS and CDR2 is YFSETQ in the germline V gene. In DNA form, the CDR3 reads TGCGCCAGCACCTCTCCGGGCAGGAACACTGAAGCTTTCTTT. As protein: CASTSPGRNTEAFF.

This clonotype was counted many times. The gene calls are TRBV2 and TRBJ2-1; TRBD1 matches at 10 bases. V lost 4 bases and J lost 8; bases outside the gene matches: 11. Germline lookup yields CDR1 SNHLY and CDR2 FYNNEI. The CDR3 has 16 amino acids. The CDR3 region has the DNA TGTGCCAGCAGTGTTCCGACAGGGGGCTTGGGCGATGAGCAGTTCTTC. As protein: CASSVPTGGLGDEQFF.

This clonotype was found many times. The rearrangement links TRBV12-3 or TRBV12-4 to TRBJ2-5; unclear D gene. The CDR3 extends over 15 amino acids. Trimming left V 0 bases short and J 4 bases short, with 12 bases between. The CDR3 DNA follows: TGTGCCAGCAGTTTAGCGCTAAGCCGTCGAGAGACCCAGTACTTC. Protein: CASSLALSRRETQYF.

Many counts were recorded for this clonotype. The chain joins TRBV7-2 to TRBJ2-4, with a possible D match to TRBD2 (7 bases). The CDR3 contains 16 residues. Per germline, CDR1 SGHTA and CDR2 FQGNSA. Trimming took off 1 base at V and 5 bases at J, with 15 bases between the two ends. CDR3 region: CASSLDPGGPENIQYF. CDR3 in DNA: TGTGCCAGCAGCTTAGACCCGGGGGGCCCAGAAAACATTCAGTACTTC.

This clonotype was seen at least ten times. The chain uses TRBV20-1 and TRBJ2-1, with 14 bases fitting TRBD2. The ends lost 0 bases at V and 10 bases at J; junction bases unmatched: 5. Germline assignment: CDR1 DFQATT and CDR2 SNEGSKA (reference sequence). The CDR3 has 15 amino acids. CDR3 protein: CSARDGTSGGKEQFF. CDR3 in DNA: TGCAGTGCTAGAGACGGGACTAGCGGGGGAAAAGAGCAGTTCTTC.